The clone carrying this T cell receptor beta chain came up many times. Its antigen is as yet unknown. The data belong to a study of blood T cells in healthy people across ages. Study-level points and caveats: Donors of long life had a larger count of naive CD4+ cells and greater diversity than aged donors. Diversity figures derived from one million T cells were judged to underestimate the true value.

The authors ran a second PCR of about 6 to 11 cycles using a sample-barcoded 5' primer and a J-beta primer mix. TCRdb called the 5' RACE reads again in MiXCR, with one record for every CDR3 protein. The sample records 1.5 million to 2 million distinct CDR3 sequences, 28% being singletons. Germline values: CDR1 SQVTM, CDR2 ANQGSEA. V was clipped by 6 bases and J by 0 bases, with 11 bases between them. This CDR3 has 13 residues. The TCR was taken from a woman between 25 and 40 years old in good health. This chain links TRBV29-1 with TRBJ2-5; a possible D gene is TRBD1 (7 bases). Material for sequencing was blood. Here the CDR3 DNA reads TGCAGCGTGGCGGGACAGAACCAAGAGACCCAGTACTTC. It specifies CSVAGQNQETQYF.